This T cell receptor beta chain was profiled in a study of early T cells in non-severe SARS-CoV-2 infection. Study context: It was bulk RNA from unsorted whole blood that was sequenced, and the chains were unpaired. Study-wide results and caveats: Matching results from VDJdb favored anti-spike CD8 responses, leaving private and CD4 specificities undetected.

On this clonotype itself: Its antigen remains unidentified.

Each single cDNA molecule received a unique molecular identifier. TCRdb independently ran MiXCR on the 5' RACE reads; one entry per CDR3 protein. The repertoire has more than 95,000 distinct CDR3 sequences, 15% of them found once; the top ten carry 20% to 25%. In germline, CDR1 is SEHNR, CDR2 FQNEAQ (reference sequence). This CDR3 spans 14 amino acids. Trimming stripped 0 bases from V and 6 bases from J, with 8 bases between. The chain joins TRBV7-9 to TRBJ1-4; maybe TRBD1 (5 bases). The specimen sequenced was whole blood. The sequence came from an adult who was a healthcare worker with PCR-confirmed SARS-CoV-2 infection or an uninfected control (not recorded which). This CDR3 reads CASSLAGVDEKLFF. As DNA, the CDR3 is TGTGCCAGCAGCTTAGCGGGGGTGGATGAAAAACTGTTTTTT.